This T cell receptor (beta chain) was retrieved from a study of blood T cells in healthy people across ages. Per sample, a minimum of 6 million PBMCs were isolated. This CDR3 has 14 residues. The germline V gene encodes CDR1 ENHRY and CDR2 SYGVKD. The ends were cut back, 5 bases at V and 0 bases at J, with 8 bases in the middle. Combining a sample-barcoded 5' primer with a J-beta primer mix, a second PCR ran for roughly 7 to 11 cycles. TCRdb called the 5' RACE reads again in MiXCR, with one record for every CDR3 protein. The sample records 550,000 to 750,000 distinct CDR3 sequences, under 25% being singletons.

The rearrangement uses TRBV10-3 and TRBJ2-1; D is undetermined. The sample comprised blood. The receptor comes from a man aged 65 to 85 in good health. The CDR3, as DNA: TGTGCCATCAGTAAAGATCTCTCCTACAATGAGCAGTTCTTC. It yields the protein CAISKDLSYNEQFF.